A selection of T cell receptor beta chains follows, all from one sample in a study of graft-versus-host responses after intestinal transplantation. Their antigens are not known. Some clones are missing from TCRdb's copy, which holds only in-frame ones; the method was immunoSEQ multiplex PCR. The sample consists of fewer than 120,000 clones, over 85% of them appearing once. Sequencing used unstimulated CD8+ T cells sorted from spleen or lymph node cells, obtained before intestinal transplant. These receptors originate from a human donor who received an intestinal transplant. Each CDR3 is given without its conserved first and last residue. Fields, in order: V gene, J gene, D gene, CDR3 protein. A D gene is named only where the DNA matches it firmly.

TRBV6-5	TRBJ2-7	TRBD1	ASSYSRTGSHEQY
TRBV4-2	TRBJ1-1	NA	ASSQVQQINTEAF
TRBV5-6	TRBJ1-2	NA	ASSLAGSGAYGYT
TRBV5-6	TRBJ1-1	NA	ASSEGTEAF
TRBV6-5	TRBJ2-3	TRBD2	AARGGTDTQY
TRBV6-1	TRBJ2-2	TRBD2	ASELAGHTGELF
TRBV6-1	TRBJ2-7	NA	ASSDGFHEQY
TRBV7-9	TRBJ2-2	NA	ASSFGSLGELF
TRBV7-9	TRBJ2-5	TRBD2	ATDGEVSTSGRETQY
TRBV4-1	TRBJ2-1	TRBD1	ASNGDSNYNEQF
TRBV5-4	TRBJ2-7	NA	ASSLGGSGYEQY